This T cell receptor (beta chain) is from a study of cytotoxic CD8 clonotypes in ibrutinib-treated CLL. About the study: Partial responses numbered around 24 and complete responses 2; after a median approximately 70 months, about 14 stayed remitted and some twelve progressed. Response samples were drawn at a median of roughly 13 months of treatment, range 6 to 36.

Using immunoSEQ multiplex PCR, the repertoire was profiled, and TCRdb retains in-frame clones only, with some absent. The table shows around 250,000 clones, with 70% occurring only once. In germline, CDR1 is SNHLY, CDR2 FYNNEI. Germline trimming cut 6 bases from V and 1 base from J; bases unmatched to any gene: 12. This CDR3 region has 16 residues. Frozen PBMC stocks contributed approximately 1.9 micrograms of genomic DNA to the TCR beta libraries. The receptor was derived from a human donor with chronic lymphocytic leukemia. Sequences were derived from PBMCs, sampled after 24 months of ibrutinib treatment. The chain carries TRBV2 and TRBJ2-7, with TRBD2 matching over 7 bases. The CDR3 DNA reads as TGTGCCAGCAGGGGGTCGGCGGGAGTACGGTCCTACGAGCAGTACTTC. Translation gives CASRGSAGVRSYEQYF.